Here is one T cell receptor beta chain with its context. The antigen remains undetermined. The V end lost 2 bases, the J end lost 4 bases, and 8 bases lay between the germline ends. The CDR3 spans 13 residues. Germline CDR1 and CDR2: SGHTA and FQGNSA. The PCR made use of 60 Vbeta and 13 Jbeta primers. Produced via immunoSEQ multiplex PCR; TCRdb's table is partial and in-frame only. The sample comprises about 150,000 clones, approximately 80% of which are singletons, and more than 1% rests with the top ten. This record comes from a study of cytomegalovirus exposure and HLA in healthy donors. Overall study: Earlier sequencing of 150 million to 200 million T cells yielded around 100 million unique TCR beta sequences. Assignment to the Caucasian-associated ancestry cluster applied to approximately 80% of the approximately 400 genotyped donors.

The study, taken as a whole, reports: Some V segments, TRBV6-2 and TRBV6-3 among them, were indistinguishable and were therefore excluded. Investigators reported 164 TCR beta chains as tied to cytomegalovirus.

The sequence was obtained from a boy between 2 and 10 years old in good health and CMV-seronegative. The J gene is TRBJ1-1, the V gene TRBV7-2; D is uncertain. Sequenced input: PBMCs. The CDR3 DNA reads as TGTGCCAGCAGCTTAAGACGGGGCACTGAAGCTTTCTTT. This translates into CASSLRRGTEAFF.